This TCR beta chain stems from a study of blood T cell repertoires in COVID-19 (dated by TCRdb to the early 2020s). About the full investigation: Collaborator samples came from the United States, Italy and Spain and covered acute and convalescent phases of COVID-19. A de-identified subject ID, COVID-19 status, age in years and sex were almost always included in the sample metadata. The samples were drawn from the first 160 participants of the ongoing ImmuneRACE study and from some 1,300 subjects provided by 6 global collaborators. The prospective study material was composed of cDNA or gDNA derived from T cells, B-cell-depleted T cells, or PBMCs. The dataset comprised deeply sampled blood TCRbeta repertoires from subjects exposed to, actively infected with, or recovered from COVID-19. A freely available public database, intended as a resource for researchers studying the immune response to SARS-CoV-2, is where the repertoires were released. HLA class I and class II types, where available, came from metadata supplied by the sample provider rather than from assay-based typing.

This clone has just one count. Its antigen has not been determined. Base qualities are not at hand, and no much larger clone is one base apart. TCRbeta CDR3 regions were amplified from genomic DNA using the immunoSEQ Assay, a bias-controlled multiplex PCR. In the authors' own workflow: The number of nucleated cells in each sample was estimated from the amplification of reference gene primers within the assay. To quantify the absolute abundance of each unique TCRbeta CDR3 rearrangement, sequence reads were collapsed and filtered. For each sample, productive Simpson clonality was calculated by taking the square root of Simpson's diversity index across productive rearrangements. TCRdb limited this immuneACCESS table to in-frame rearrangements with V and J called. A share of clones is missing; checked studies link under half to unresolved V genes, and the rest is unexplained. V, J and clone size were drawn from that table, and D and trimming were deduced from the DNA. The sample has approximately 290,000 clones on record, about 90% of them singletons. Around 4.4% of the sample belongs to the ten largest clones.

Participants in the prospective study were enrolled through a virtual design, were aged about 18 to 100 years, and lived in roughly 24 United States geographic areas. In the prospective study, cohorts were assigned on the basis of participant-reported clinical history obtained from a screening survey and a study questionnaire. In the prospective study, whole blood, serum and a nasopharyngeal or oropharyngeal swab were collected from each participant by mobile phlebotomists. Prospective study participants could optionally give additional blood draws and questionnaires over an approximately two-month period. Prospective study blood samples were shipped either frozen or at room temperature before DNA extraction. Study-wide conclusions, independent of this receptor: The amount of clinical and demographic metadata varied by source and participant and was provided uncurated.

CDR1 LNHDA and CDR2 SQIVND were looked up in the germline V gene (reference sequence). The CDR3 contains 16 residues, cysteine and phenylalanine counted. Kept here is only the CDR3 DNA, which spans 48 bases and is read in frame from base 1. Relative to germline, V is missing 1 base and J is missing 2 bases, with 1 base of the junction outside any gene match. The sequence links TRBV19 to TRBJ2-1, and 11 junctional nucleotides match TRBD2. Input material: PBMCs or T cells enriched from blood (not recorded which). The TCR sequence derives from a woman under 30 with acute COVID-19. The DNA is TGTGCCAGTAGTATAGTGGGACTAGCGGCCTACAATGAGCAGTTCTTC. Translated, it reads CASSIVGLAAYNEQFF.